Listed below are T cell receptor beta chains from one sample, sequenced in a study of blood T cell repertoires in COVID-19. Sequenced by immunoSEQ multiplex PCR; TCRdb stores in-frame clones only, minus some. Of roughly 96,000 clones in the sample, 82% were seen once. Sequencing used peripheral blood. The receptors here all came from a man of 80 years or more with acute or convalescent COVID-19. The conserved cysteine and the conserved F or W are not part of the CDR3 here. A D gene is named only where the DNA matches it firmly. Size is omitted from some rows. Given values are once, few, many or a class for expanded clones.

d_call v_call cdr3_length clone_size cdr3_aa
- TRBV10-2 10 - ASSELGGGYT
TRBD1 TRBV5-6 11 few ASRPGTGYEQY
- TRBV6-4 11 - ASSDSGATEAF
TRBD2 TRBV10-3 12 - AIKGGRANYEQY
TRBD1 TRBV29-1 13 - SANTPDRGDTEAF
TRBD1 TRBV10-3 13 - AISEGQGASDTIY
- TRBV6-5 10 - ASSPYSSEQY
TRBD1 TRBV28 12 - ASRRDRIYYGYT
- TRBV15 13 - ATSRGGGLDQPQH
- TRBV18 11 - ASSSMDTGELF
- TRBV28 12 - ASSPPGFTGELF
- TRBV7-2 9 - ASSLRGEQY
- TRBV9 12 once ASSAQGSVYGYT
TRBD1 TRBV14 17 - ASSQGRDRDLFSYNEQF
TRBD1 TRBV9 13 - ASSPLEGAKEKLF
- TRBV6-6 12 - ASSYSASANEQF
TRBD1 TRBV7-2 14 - ASSLGRDRGRETQY
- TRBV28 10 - ASSLPNQPQH
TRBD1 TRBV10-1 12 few ASSVDRENTEAF
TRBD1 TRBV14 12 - ASSHNRGQETQY
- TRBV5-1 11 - ASSFTQGYEQY
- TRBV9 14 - ASSSPQGSANEKLF
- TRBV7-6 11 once ASSLNQGYEQY
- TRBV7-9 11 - ASSAKGGGELF
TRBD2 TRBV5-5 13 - ASSRSGGGTGELF
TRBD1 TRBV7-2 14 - ASSEVRTGRSYEQY
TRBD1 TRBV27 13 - ASVQTGQANNEQF
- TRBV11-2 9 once ASSFSGEQY
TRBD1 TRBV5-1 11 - ASLPGGSGELF
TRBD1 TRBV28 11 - ASRGQAYYGYT
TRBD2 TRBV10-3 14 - AIRGTSGSSYNEQF
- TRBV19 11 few ASGHPNTGELF
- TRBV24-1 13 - ATSDPTASNQPQH
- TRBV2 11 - ASSPGLWQPQH
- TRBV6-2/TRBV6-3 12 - ASSPGSSSTEAF
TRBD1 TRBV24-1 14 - ATSDRTGIGNQPQH
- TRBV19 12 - ASSIRRGNTEAF
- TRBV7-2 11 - ASSLSGESGYT
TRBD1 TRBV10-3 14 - AISESKGQGAGELF
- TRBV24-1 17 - ATSDFGQFGSRNTGELF
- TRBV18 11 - ASSSGVQETQY
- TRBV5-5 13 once ASSLGQAGTGELF
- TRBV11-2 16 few ASSRTLLRGGSNQPQH
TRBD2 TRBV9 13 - ASSVQSGTNNEQF
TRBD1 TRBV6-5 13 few ASSTTTGEPHEQY
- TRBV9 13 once ASSVTVGSYNEQF